The 9 T cell receptor beta chains below were found in one sample sequenced in a study of tumor-infiltrating lymphocytes in primary liver carcinoma. The template, about 540 ng total RNA, yielded TCR beta cDNA made with a constant-region primer. ARM-PCR, slightly modified, supplied the TCR beta libraries through three nested multiplex PCR rounds. TRBV1-TRBV30 forward primers paired with a C-beta reverse primer drove the first two PCR rounds, roughly 9 cycles each. TCRdb called the multiplex PCR reads again in MiXCR, with one record for every CDR3 protein. The table shows over 40,000 distinct CDR3 sequences, with about 77% occurring only once. Co-extraction of RNA and DNA was performed on about 19-33 mg of unsorted bulk tissue. The specimen sequenced was liver tumor tissue from sampling region 5. Subset specified: tumor region T5, tumor centre. All receptors come from a man aged 35-49 years with primary liver carcinoma and hepatitis B virus infection.

A single count supports this clonotype. J is TRBJ1-2 and V is TRBV28, with TRBD1 as a possible D gene (5 bases). From germline, CDR1 is MDHEN and CDR2 SYDVKM. Trimming left V 6 bases short and J 9 bases short, with 20 bases between. The CDR3 is 14 residues long. The DNA of the CDR3 is TGTGCCAGCAGCCGGCGGGACGGACCATATAGCTACACCTTC. Amino acids: CASSRRDGPYSYTF.

A word on this clonotype: Germline is not matched at one junction end, which may reflect a read error. V and J are TRBV4-1 and TRBJ2-7; D might be TRBD1 (6 bases). The CDR3 totals 15 residues. Germline-derived CDR1 and CDR2 are MGHRA and YSYEKL. DNA of the CDR3: TGCGCCAACAGCCGAGGATTCCAACAGGGAAATGAGCAGTATTTC. It translates to CANSRGFQQGNEQYF.

The rearrangement links TRBV10-3 to TRBJ1-1; TRBD1 is a possible D gene (6 bases). Germline assignment: CDR1 ENHRY and CDR2 SYGVKD. The CDR3 spans 12 residues. V gave up 10 bases and J gave up 7 bases, with 16 bases separating them. This chain's CDR3 is CASHDWDIEAFF. CDR3 DNA: TGTGCCAGCCATGACTGGGACATTGAAGCTTTCTTT.

The chain combines TRBV10-3 with TRBJ2-1; 7 bases fit TRBD1. Germline lookup yields CDR1 ENHRY and CDR2 SYGVKD. The CDR3 loop spans 13 amino acids. CDR3 sequence reads: CTTEGDSYNEQFF. The DNA for the CDR3 is TGTACCACAGAGGGGGACAGCTACAATGAGCAGTTCTTC.

The V and J genes are TRBV7-9 and TRBJ2-5; D gene uncertain. This CDR3 has 13 amino acids. Trimming removed 1 base at V and 1 base at J, with 4 bases between. Germline loops: CDR1 SEHNR, CDR2 FQNEAQ (reference sequence). The CDR3, as DNA: TGTGCCAGCAGCTTAGAGCTCCAAGAGACCCAGTACTTC. As protein: CASSLELQETQYF.

This clonotype was seen at least ten times. The V gene is TRBV28, the J gene TRBJ1-5, with 7 bases aligning to TRBD1. Germline loops: CDR1 MDHEN, CDR2 SYDVKM. The CDR3 spans 18 residues. The V segment lost 2 bases and the J segment 1 base; nucleotides outside the gene matches: 11. The CDR3 loop is CASSLPNWAGGSNQPQHF. DNA for the CDR3: TGTGCCAGCAGTTTACCAAACTGGGCAGGGGGGAGCAATCAGCCCCAGCATTTT.

This clonotype was seen only once. One end of the junction does not line up with germline, which may come from a read error. This chain joins TRBV11-2 and TRBJ2-1; tentatively, D is TRBD2 (5 bases). Germline CDR1 reads SGHAT; CDR2 reads FQNNGV. CDR3 length: 11 residues. The CDR3 loop is CASSLDWEHFF. DNA for the CDR3: TGTGCCAGCAGCCTTGACTGGGAGCACTTCTTC.

A word on this clonotype: The junction differs from germline at one of its ends, possibly a read error. J is TRBJ2-1 and V is TRBV14; no reliable D call. CDR3 size: 16 residues. The V gene's germline CDR1 is SGHDN and CDR2 FVKESK. The chain's CDR3 is CAGSAVAGWVNNEQFF. The CDR3 DNA sequence: TGCGCCGGCAGTGCCGTAGCAGGATGGGTAAACAATGAGCAGTTCTTC.

A few counts support this clonotype. A much larger clone differs from this one at a single base, so this may be a read error. The rearrangement links TRBV28 to TRBJ1-2; 9 bases match TRBD1. The trim removed 7 bases at V and 6 bases at J, leaving 9 bases unmatched. The CDR3 totals 14 residues. CDR1 MDHEN and CDR2 SYDVKM come from the germline V gene. The chain's CDR3 is CASNYTGGVNGYTF. CDR3 bases: TGTGCCAGCAACTATACAGGGGGCGTTAATGGCTACACCTTC.